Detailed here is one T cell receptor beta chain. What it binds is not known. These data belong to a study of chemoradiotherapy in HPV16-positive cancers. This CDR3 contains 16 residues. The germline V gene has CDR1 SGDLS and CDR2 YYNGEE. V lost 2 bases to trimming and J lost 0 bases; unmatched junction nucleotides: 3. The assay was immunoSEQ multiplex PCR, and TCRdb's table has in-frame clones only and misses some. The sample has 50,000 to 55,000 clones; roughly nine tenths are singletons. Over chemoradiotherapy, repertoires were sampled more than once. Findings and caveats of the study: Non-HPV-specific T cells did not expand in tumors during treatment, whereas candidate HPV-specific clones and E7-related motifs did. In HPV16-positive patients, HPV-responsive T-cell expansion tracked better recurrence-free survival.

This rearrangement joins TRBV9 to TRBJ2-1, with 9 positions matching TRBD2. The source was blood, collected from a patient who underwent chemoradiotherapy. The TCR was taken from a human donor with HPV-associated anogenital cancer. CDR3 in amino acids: CASSVRREGSYNEQFF. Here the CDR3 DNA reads TGTGCCAGCAGCGTTCGGCGGGAGGGCTCCTACAATGAGCAGTTCTTC.